This is a list of T cell receptor beta chains from one sample in a study of CD8+CD57+ T cells in acquired aplastic anemia. MiXCR was run by TCRdb on the reads, yielding one entry per CDR3 protein. The sample carries roughly 300,000 distinct CDR3 sequences, 45% to 65% recorded once. Sequencing used sorted CD4+, CD8+, or CD8+CD57+ T cells (not recorded which) from PBMCs. These receptors all come from a human donor with severe aplastic anemia or a healthy control (not recorded which). Each CDR3 is given with its conserved first and last residue. The D gene is left open where the match is weak. The size entry is marked missing in some rows and otherwise reads once, few, many or a size class.

cdr3_aa: CASSVWTGKNSNQPQHF
cdr3_nt: TGTGCCAGCAGCGTTTGGACAGGCAAAAATAGCAATCAGCCCCAGCATTTT
clone_size: many
d_call: TRBD1
j_call: TRBJ1-5
v_call: TRBV7-8

cdr3_aa: CASSLLGRENEQYF
cdr3_nt: TGTGCCAGCAGCTTATTAGGCAGGGAGAACGAGCAGTACTTC
clone_size: many
d_call: NA
j_call: TRBJ2-7
v_call: TRBV11-3

cdr3_aa: CSASSIGRVDTGELFF
cdr3_nt: TGCAGTGCCAGTAGTATAGGCAGGGTTGACACCGGGGAGCTGTTTTTT
clone_size: NA
d_call: NA
j_call: TRBJ2-2
v_call: TRBV20-1

cdr3_aa: CASSYKGRQYF
cdr3_nt: TGTGCCAGCAGTTACAAGGGGAGGCAGTACTTC
clone_size: many
d_call: NA
j_call: TRBJ2-7
v_call: TRBV6-5

cdr3_aa: CASSLTPPPETQYF
cdr3_nt: TGTGCCAGCAGCTTAACACCACCCCCGGAGACCCAGTACTTC
clone_size: NA
d_call: NA
j_call: TRBJ2-5
v_call: TRBV11-2

cdr3_aa: CASSQDLGPKPRANTGELFF
cdr3_nt: TGTGCCAGCAGCCAAGATCTGGGACCCAAACCCCGCGCGAACACCGGGGAGCTGTTTTTT
clone_size: NA
d_call: NA
j_call: TRBJ2-2
v_call: TRBV5-4

cdr3_aa: CASSGTVGGETQYF
cdr3_nt: TGTGCCAGCAGTGGGACGGTAGGGGGAGAGACCCAGTACTTC
clone_size: medium-sized
d_call: NA
j_call: TRBJ2-5
v_call: TRBV2

cdr3_aa: CASSISESTEAFF
cdr3_nt: TGTGCCAGTAGTATTTCAGAGAGTACTGAAGCTTTCTTT
clone_size: NA
d_call: NA
j_call: TRBJ1-1
v_call: TRBV19

cdr3_aa: CASSQGVGIGYTF
cdr3_nt: TGTGCCAGCAGCCAAGGGGTAGGGATCGGCTACACCTTC
clone_size: NA
d_call: NA
j_call: TRBJ1-2
v_call: TRBV7-9

cdr3_aa: CASSSLDRFGTSF
cdr3_nt: TGTGCCAGCAGTTCCCTAGACAGATTCGGCACCTCCTTC
clone_size: many
d_call: NA
j_call: TRBJ2-1
v_call: TRBV12-3/TRBV12-4

cdr3_aa: CASSPTGYSPLHF
cdr3_nt: TGTGCCAGCAGCCCAACAGGGTATTCACCCCTCCACTTT
clone_size: many
d_call: NA
j_call: TRBJ1-6
v_call: TRBV7-2

cdr3_aa: CATSGRTSGNNEQFF
cdr3_nt: TGTGCCACCAGCGGAAGGACTAGCGGGAACAATGAGCAGTTCTTC
clone_size: once
d_call: TRBD2
j_call: TRBJ2-1
v_call: TRBV15

cdr3_aa: CGAGRDSNQPQHF
cdr3_nt: TGCGGTGCTGGGAGGGACAGCAATCAGCCCCAGCATTTT
clone_size: NA
d_call: NA
j_call: TRBJ1-5
v_call: TRBV20-1

cdr3_aa: CATTRDKPYEQYF
cdr3_nt: TGCGCCACCACCCGGGACAAGCCCTACGAGCAGTACTTC
clone_size: NA
d_call: NA
j_call: TRBJ2-7
v_call: TRBV10-2

cdr3_aa: CSVEEGVNQPQHF
cdr3_nt: TGCAGCGTTGAAGAAGGGGTCAATCAGCCCCAGCATTTT
clone_size: NA
d_call: NA
j_call: TRBJ1-5
v_call: TRBV29-1

cdr3_aa: CASSATRISNEQYF
cdr3_nt: TGTGCCAGCAGCGCGACCAGGATTTCCAACGAGCAGTACTTC
clone_size: once
d_call: NA
j_call: TRBJ2-7
v_call: TRBV7-6

cdr3_aa: CASSDMTGADYGYTF
cdr3_nt: TGTGCCAGCAGTGATATGACAGGGGCTGACTATGGCTACACCTTC
clone_size: few
d_call: TRBD1
j_call: TRBJ1-2
v_call: TRBV25-1

cdr3_aa: CASSESGVTYNSPLHF
cdr3_nt: TGTGCCAGCAGTGAAAGTGGGGTAACCTATAATTCACCCCTCCACTTT
clone_size: NA
d_call: NA
j_call: TRBJ1-6
v_call: TRBV25-1

cdr3_aa: CASSSGLMTEAFF
cdr3_nt: TGCGCCAGCAGCTCTGGACTGATGACTGAAGCTTTCTTT
clone_size: NA
d_call: NA
j_call: TRBJ1-1
v_call: TRBV5-1

cdr3_aa: CASSPGPFNGYTF
cdr3_nt: TGTGCCAGCAGCCCGGGACCCTTCAATGGCTACACCTTC
clone_size: many
d_call: NA
j_call: TRBJ1-2
v_call: TRBV6-6

cdr3_aa: CASSSRLAGGPGELFF
cdr3_nt: TGTGCCAGCAGCTCCCGACTAGCGGGGGGGCCCGGGGAGCTGTTTTTT
clone_size: many
d_call: TRBD2
j_call: TRBJ2-2
v_call: TRBV7-9

cdr3_aa: CAIFRDSEETQYF
cdr3_nt: TGCGCCATTTTCCGGGACAGTGAAGAGACCCAGTACTTC
clone_size: once
d_call: TRBD1
j_call: TRBJ2-5
v_call: TRBV20-1

cdr3_aa: CASSQNVLGTGELFF
cdr3_nt: TGCGCCAGCAGCCAAAACGTTCTAGGCACCGGGGAGCTGTTTTTT
clone_size: many
d_call: NA
j_call: TRBJ2-2
v_call: TRBV4-3

cdr3_aa: CSARRLAGGLNEQYF
cdr3_nt: TGCAGTGCTAGACGCCTAGCGGGGGGGCTTAACGAGCAGTACTTC
clone_size: many
d_call: TRBD2
j_call: TRBJ2-7
v_call: TRBV20-1

cdr3_aa: CASSLAPPTTESYEQYF
cdr3_nt: TGTGCCAGCAGCTTAGCTCCCCCGACGACAGAATCCTACGAGCAGTACTTC
clone_size: many
d_call: NA
j_call: TRBJ2-7
v_call: TRBV7-6

cdr3_aa: CASSLGSGAGYGYTF
cdr3_nt: TGTGCCAGCAGCTTAGGATCAGGGGCGGGCTATGGCTACACCTTC
clone_size: many
d_call: NA
j_call: TRBJ1-2
v_call: TRBV7-2

cdr3_aa: CATSDAGVFEQFF
cdr3_nt: TGTGCCACCAGTGATGCAGGGGTGTTTGAGCAGTTCTTC
clone_size: NA
d_call: NA
j_call: TRBJ2-1
v_call: TRBV24-1

cdr3_aa: CASSFGQGGQPQHF
cdr3_nt: TGTGCCAGCAGCTTCGGACAGGGCGGCCAGCCCCAGCATTTT
clone_size: NA
d_call: TRBD1
j_call: TRBJ1-5
v_call: TRBV7-9

cdr3_aa: CASSSAGTGRYEQYF
cdr3_nt: TGCGCCAGCAGCTCGGCCGGGACAGGGCGGTACGAGCAGTACTTC
clone_size: NA
d_call: TRBD1
j_call: TRBJ2-7
v_call: TRBV5-1

cdr3_aa: CSVDRGRGSYEQYF
cdr3_nt: TGCAGCGTTGACCGGGGCCGGGGCTCCTACGAGCAGTACTTC
clone_size: NA
d_call: NA
j_call: TRBJ2-7
v_call: TRBV29-1

cdr3_aa: CASGRQGYEQYF
cdr3_nt: TGTGCCAGCGGAAGACAGGGATACGAGCAGTACTTC
clone_size: NA
d_call: TRBD1
j_call: TRBJ2-7
v_call: TRBV25-1

cdr3_aa: CASSYGTGEQFF
cdr3_nt: TGTGCCAGCAGCTACGGGACAGGTGAGCAGTTCTTC
clone_size: few
d_call: TRBD1
j_call: TRBJ2-1
v_call: TRBV7-2

cdr3_aa: CASSLEGLVGRTQYF
cdr3_nt: TGTGCCAGCAGCTTAGAGGGTTTGGTCGGTCGTACGCAGTATTTT
clone_size: NA
d_call: NA
j_call: TRBJ2-3
v_call: TRBV11-3

cdr3_aa: CASTTGSTDTQYF
cdr3_nt: TGCGCCAGCACCACAGGGAGCACAGATACGCAGTATTTT
clone_size: many
d_call: NA
j_call: TRBJ2-3
v_call: TRBV5-1

cdr3_aa: CASNSQGGEKLFF
cdr3_nt: TGTGCCAGTAACTCACAGGGAGGGGAAAAACTGTTTTTT
clone_size: many
d_call: NA
j_call: TRBJ1-4
v_call: TRBV25-1

cdr3_aa: CAGAGAETQYF
cdr3_nt: TGCGCGGGGGCAGGGGCAGAGACCCAGTACTTC
clone_size: NA
d_call: NA
j_call: TRBJ2-5
v_call: TRBV29-1

cdr3_aa: CASSDSPGYEQYF
cdr3_nt: TGTGCCAGCAGCGACTCCCCTGGATACGAGCAGTACTTC
clone_size: NA
d_call: NA
j_call: TRBJ2-7
v_call: TRBV10-3

cdr3_aa: CAIEDRGYEQYF
cdr3_nt: TGTGCCATCGAGGACAGGGGGTACGAGCAGTACTTC
clone_size: NA
d_call: TRBD1
j_call: TRBJ2-7
v_call: TRBV10-3

cdr3_aa: CATSGTGNTGELFF
cdr3_nt: TGTGCCACCTCTGGGACAGGGAACACCGGGGAGCTGTTTTTT
clone_size: many
d_call: TRBD1
j_call: TRBJ2-2
v_call: TRBV10-3

cdr3_aa: CASSSGTSGEDTGELFF
cdr3_nt: TGTGCCAGCAGCTCCGGGACTAGCGGGGAAGACACCGGGGAGCTGTTTTTT
clone_size: NA
d_call: TRBD2
j_call: TRBJ2-2
v_call: TRBV7-2

cdr3_aa: CASSQEGVLNEQYF
cdr3_nt: TGTGCCAGCAGCCAAGAGGGGGTCCTCAACGAGCAGTACTTC
clone_size: many
d_call: NA
j_call: TRBJ2-7
v_call: TRBV3-1

cdr3_aa: CASRVSGTDNYGYTF
cdr3_nt: TGTGCCAGCAGGGTATCCGGGACAGATAACTATGGCTACACCTTC
clone_size: many
d_call: TRBD1
j_call: TRBJ1-2
v_call: TRBV7-9

cdr3_aa: CASSNTGTLGSPLHF
cdr3_nt: TGTGCCAGCAGCAATACAGGGACCTTAGGGTCACCCCTCCACTTT
clone_size: many
d_call: NA
j_call: TRBJ1-6
v_call: TRBV7-9

cdr3_aa: CAILPVGNTEAFF
cdr3_nt: TGTGCCATACTCCCGGTGGGGAACACTGAAGCTTTCTTT
clone_size: NA
d_call: NA
j_call: TRBJ1-1
v_call: TRBV2

cdr3_aa: CASSDQGYWETQYF
cdr3_nt: TGTGCCAGCAGTGATCAGGGATATTGGGAGACCCAGTACTTC
clone_size: NA
d_call: NA
j_call: TRBJ2-5
v_call: TRBV2

cdr3_aa: CASSLGTAGSPLHF
cdr3_nt: TGTGCCAGCAGCTTGGGTACCGCCGGTTCACCCCTCCACTTT
clone_size: NA
d_call: NA
j_call: TRBJ1-6
v_call: TRBV5-6